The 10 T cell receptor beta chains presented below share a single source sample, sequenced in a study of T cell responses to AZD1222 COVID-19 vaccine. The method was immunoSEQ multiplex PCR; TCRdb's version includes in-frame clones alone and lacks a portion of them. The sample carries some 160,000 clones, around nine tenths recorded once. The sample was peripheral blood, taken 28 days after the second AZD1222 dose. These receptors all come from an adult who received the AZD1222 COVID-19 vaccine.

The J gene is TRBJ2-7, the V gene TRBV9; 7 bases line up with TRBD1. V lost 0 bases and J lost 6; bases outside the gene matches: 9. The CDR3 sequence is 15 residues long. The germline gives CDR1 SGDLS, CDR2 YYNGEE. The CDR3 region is CASSVGGTASFEQYF. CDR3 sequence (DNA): TGTGCCAGCAGCGTAGGTGGGACAGCCTCTTTCGAGCAGTACTTC.

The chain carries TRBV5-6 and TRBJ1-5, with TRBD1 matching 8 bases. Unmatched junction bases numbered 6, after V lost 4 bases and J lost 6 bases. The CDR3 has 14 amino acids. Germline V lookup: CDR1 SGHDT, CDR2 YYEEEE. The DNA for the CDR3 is TGTGCCAGCAGCGTCTCAGGGGGCATTCAGCCCCAGCATTTT. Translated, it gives CASSVSGGIQPQHF. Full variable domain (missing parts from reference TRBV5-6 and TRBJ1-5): DAGVTQSPTHLIKTRGQQVTLRCSPKSGHDTVSWYQQALGQGPQFIFQYYEEEERQRGNFPDRFSGHQFPNYSSELNVNALLLGDSALYLCASSVSGGIQPQHFGDGTRLSIL.

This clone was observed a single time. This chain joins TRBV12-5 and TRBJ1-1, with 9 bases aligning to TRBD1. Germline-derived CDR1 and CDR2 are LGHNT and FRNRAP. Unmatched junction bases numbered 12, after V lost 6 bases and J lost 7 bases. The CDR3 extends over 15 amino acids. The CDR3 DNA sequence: TGTGCTAGTGGGACCGGGACAGGGCTGGGAATTGAAGCTTTCTTT. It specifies CASGTGTGLGIEAFF. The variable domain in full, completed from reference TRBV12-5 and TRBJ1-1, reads DARVTQTPRHKVTEMGQEVTMRCQPILGHNTVFWYRQTMMQGLELLAYFRNRAPLDDSGMPKDRFSAEMPDATLATLKIQPSEPRDSAVYFCASGTGTGLGIEAFFGQGTRLTVV.

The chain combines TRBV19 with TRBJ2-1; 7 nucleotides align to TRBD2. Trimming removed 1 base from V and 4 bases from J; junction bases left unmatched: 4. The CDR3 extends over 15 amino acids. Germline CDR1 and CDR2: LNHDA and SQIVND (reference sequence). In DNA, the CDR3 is TGTGCCAGTAGTATAGTTCCGGGGGGTTACAATGAGCAGTTCTTC. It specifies CASSIVPGGYNEQFF.

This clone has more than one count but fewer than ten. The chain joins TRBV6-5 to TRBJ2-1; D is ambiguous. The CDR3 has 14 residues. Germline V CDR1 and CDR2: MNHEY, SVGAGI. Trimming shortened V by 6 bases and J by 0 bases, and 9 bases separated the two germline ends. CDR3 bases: TGTGCCAGCAGCTACGGAAGCTCCTACAATGAGCAGTTCTTC. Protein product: CASSYGSSYNEQFF.

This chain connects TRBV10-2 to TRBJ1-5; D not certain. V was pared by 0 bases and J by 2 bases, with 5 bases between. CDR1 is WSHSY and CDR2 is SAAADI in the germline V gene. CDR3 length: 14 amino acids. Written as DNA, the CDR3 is TGCGCCAGCAGTGAGTCGAGTGGCAATCAGCCCCAGCATTTT. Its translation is CASSESSGNQPQHF.

This CDR3 reads CASTPSSYEQYF. The CDR3 DNA sequence: TGTGCCAGCACTCCGAGCTCCTACGAGCAGTACTTC. V gene TRBV2 combines with J gene TRBJ2-7, with D unresolved. CDR3 length: 12 residues. V was trimmed by 7 bases and J by 0 bases, leaving 7 bases between them. Germline V gene lookup returns CDR1 SNHLY and CDR2 FYNNEI. Using reference TRBV2 and TRBJ2-7 for the parts outside the CDR3, the full variable domain is EPEVTQTPSHQVTQMGQEVILRCVPISNHLYFYWYRQILGQKVEFLVSFYNNEISEKSEIFDDQFSVERPDGSNFTLKIRSTKLEDSAMYFCASTPSSYEQYFGPGTRLTVT.

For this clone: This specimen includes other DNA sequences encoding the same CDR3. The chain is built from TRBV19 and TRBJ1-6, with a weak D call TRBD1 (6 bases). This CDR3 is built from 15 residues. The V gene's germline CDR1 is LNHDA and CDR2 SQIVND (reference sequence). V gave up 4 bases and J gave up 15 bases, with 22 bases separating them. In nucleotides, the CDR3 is TGTGCCAGTAGTAGGGGGGAGTGGGGGCGCCGCGGCCTCCACTTT. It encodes CASSRGEWGRRGLHF.

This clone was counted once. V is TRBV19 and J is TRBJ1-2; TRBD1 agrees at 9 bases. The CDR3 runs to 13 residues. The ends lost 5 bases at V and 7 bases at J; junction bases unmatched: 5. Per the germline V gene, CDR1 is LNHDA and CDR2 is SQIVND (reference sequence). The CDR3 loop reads CASSDTGGFGYTF. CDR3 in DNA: TGTGCCAGTAGTGACACAGGGGGCTTTGGCTACACCTTC. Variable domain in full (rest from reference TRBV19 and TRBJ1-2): DGGITQSPKYLFRKEGQNVTLSCEQNLNHDAMYWYRQDPGQGLRLIYYSQIVNDFQKGDIAEGYSVSREKKESFPLTVTSAQKNPTAFYLCASSDTGGFGYTFGSGTRLTVV.

This CDR3 is CASSPGMKDEQFF. CDR3 nucleotides: TGTGCCAGCTCACCCGGGATGAAGGATGAGCAGTTCTTC. The V call is TRBV18, the J call TRBJ2-1; perhaps TRBD2 as D (5 bases). CDR3 length: 13 residues. The ends were cut back, 3 bases at V and 8 bases at J, with 11 bases in the middle. Per germline, CDR1 KGHSH and CDR2 LQKENI.